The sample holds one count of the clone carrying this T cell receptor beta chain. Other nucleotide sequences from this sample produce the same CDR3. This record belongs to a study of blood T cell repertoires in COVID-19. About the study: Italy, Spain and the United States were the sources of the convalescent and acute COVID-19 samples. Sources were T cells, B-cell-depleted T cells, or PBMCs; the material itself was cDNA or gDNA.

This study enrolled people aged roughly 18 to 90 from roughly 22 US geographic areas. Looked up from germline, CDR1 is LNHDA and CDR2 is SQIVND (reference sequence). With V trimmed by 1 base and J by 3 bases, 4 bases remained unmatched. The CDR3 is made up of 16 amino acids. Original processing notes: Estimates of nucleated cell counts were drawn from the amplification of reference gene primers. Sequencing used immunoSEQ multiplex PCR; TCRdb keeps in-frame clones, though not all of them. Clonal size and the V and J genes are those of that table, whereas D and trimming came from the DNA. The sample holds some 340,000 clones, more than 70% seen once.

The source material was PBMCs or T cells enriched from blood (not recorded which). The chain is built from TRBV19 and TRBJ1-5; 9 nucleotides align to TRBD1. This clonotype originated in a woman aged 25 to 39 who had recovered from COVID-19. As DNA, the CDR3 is TGTGCCAGTAGTATAGGGACAGGGGCCTCCAATCAGCCCCAGCATTTT. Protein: CASSIGTGASNQPQHF.